Included here is one T cell receptor (beta chain) sequence, with context. This clonotype was counted many times. No cognate antigen has been identified for it. Base-call qualities are not available, and no considerably larger clone is one nucleotide away. The sample comes from a study of T cells after yellow fever vaccination (dated by TCRdb to between 2018 and 2021). Notes on the research overall: The SMART-Seq v4 Ultra Low Input RNA kit was used to prepare libraries from fractions with low cell numbers. To follow T-cell clones before and after primary and booster YFV17D yellow fever vaccination, bulk TCR alpha and beta repertoires were sequenced over time. Two healthy male donors, one aged 18 to 29 and one aged 30 to 39 years, were included in the cohort. Bulk PBMC replicates and cell subsets were isolated from blood drawn at multiple timepoints before and after both primary and secondary immunization.

Study-level results and caveats: Because the study included only a couple of donors, the extent to which the findings can be generalized is limited. Computational filtering was required because FACS-sorted repertoires could contain abundant contaminating clonotypes from the bulk population. A small fraction of clonotypes showed up in both the CD4 and CD8 compartments, probably as a result of convergent recombination. Compared with the primary T-cell response, the secondary T-cell response was weaker but faster, peaking on day 5 rather than day 15. Most clones expanded after primary vaccination were re-detected after the booster (almost 97% of CD4 and around 88% of CD8), suggesting broad memory maintenance.

The treatment or condition label on this specimen signifies: live attenuated yellow fever vaccine strain. A standard Ficoll-Paque protocol was used to isolate PBMCs from peripheral blood. CD4 and CD8 T-cell fractions were isolated with Dynabeads CD4 and CD8 positive selection kits. TriZol was used to extract RNA from bulk PBMCs, from CD4 and CD8 fractions, and from dextramer-positive and dextramer-negative fractions. Spanning cysteine to phenylalanine, the CDR3 consists of 15 amino acids. Only CDR3 DNA remains: 45 bases, in frame from the first base. Unmatched junction bases come to 10, with V trimmed by 6 bases and J by 2 bases. Based on the germline V gene, the CDR1 and CDR2 sequences are SNHLY and FYNNEI. TCR cDNA was made using 5'RACE template switching, a step that added a universal primer site and unique molecular identifiers. Priming for cDNA synthesis came from both the TCR alpha and TCR beta constant segments. Libraries were amplified in two PCR steps, with sample barcodes and sequencing adapters added in the second step. Libraries were sequenced on Illumina HiSeq 2500 (2x100 bp) or NovaSeq (2x150 bp). In the original analysis: Reads were demultiplexed and collapsed into UMI consensus sequences with MIGEC, and V(D)J alignment was performed with MiXCR. Using edgeR on replicate PBMC samples, clonotypes were called vaccine-responding if FDR was below 0.01 and the log2 fold change was above 5 up to day 15. Bulk clonotypes were assigned CD4 or CD8 identity according to which sequenced CD4 or CD8 repertoire held them at higher abundance. TCRdb trimmed the raw reads at Q25, called clones with MiXCR and kept productive beta chains. Each record represents a unique CDR3 protein, reported with the most common genes and DNA among its rows. The V and J calls and clone size come from TCRdb's table, not from the authors' own analysis. This sample is represented by under 30,000 distinct CDR3 sequences; less than 6.5% of them were singletons. Together, the top ten hold roughly 39% of the sample.

Sequences were derived from CD8+ T cells sorted from PBMCs, sampled 10 days after the yellow fever booster vaccination. This receptor was taken from a man aged 25 to 40 who received the YFV17D yellow fever vaccine. The V and J genes are TRBV2 and TRBJ2-7, with 7 middle bases fitting TRBD1. The DNA sequence reads TGTGCCAGCAGACAAGAGACAGGGCTGACCTACGAGCAGTACTTC. Its coded protein is CASRQETGLTYEQYF.